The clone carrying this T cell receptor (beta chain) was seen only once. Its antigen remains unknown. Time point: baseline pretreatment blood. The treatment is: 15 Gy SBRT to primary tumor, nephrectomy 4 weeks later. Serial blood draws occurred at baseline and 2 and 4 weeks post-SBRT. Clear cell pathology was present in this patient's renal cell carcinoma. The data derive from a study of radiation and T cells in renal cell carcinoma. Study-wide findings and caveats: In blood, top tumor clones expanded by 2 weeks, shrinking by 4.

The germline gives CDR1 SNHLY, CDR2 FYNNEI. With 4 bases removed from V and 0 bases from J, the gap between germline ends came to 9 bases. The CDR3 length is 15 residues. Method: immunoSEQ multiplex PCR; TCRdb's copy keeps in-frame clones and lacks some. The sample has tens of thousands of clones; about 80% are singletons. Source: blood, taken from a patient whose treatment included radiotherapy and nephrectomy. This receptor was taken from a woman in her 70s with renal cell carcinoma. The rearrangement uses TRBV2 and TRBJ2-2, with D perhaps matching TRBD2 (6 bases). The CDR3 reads CASSASATNTGELFF. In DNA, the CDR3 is TGTGCCAGCAGTGCTAGCGCGACGAACACCGGGGAGCTGTTTTTT. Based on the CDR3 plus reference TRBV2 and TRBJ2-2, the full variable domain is EPEVTQTPSHQVTQMGQEVILRCVPISNHLYFYWYRQILGQKVEFLVSFYNNEISEKSEIFDDQFSVERPDGSNFTLKIRSTKLEDSAMYFCASSASATNTGELFFGEGSRLTVL.